This T cell receptor beta chain was recorded in a study of early T cells in non-severe SARS-CoV-2 infection. Individual cDNA molecules received unique molecular identifiers during library preparation. TCRdb re-called the 5' RACE reads through MiXCR, storing one row per CDR3 protein. This sample has tens of thousands of distinct CDR3 sequences; approximately 6% occur once, and the top ten carry 3% to 4.5%. There are a few counts of this clonotype. CDR3 length equals 16 residues. V shed 2 bases and J shed 8 bases, with 18 bases lying between them. The V gene's germline CDR1 is SEHNR and CDR2 FQNEAQ (reference sequence).

The source is an adult who was a healthcare worker with PCR-confirmed SARS-CoV-2 infection or an uninfected control (not recorded which). The chain is built from TRBV7-9 and TRBJ1-4; D is possibly TRBD1 (6 bases). The specimen sequenced was whole blood. The DNA of the CDR3 is TGTGCCAGCAGCTTAAATCAAAACAGGGTGCGCGAAAAACTGTTTTTT. Protein: CASSLNQNRVREKLFF.